Here is one TCR beta chain with its context. The data were taken from a study of blood T cell repertoires in COVID-19. The overall study: Researchers got acute and convalescent COVID-19 samples from the United States, Italy and Spain. PBMCs, B-cell-depleted T cells, or T cells provided the cDNA or gDNA that made up the material.

The germline gives CDR1 LGHDT, CDR2 YNNKEL (reference sequence). Trimming removed 1 base from V and 0 bases from J; junction bases left unmatched: 6. CDR3 length: 16 residues. Per the study methods: Reference gene primer amplification in the assay estimated nucleated cell counts. Profiled with immunoSEQ multiplex PCR; TCRdb holds only in-frame clones, not every one. The V and J calls and the clone size are those of that table, but D and trimming were determined from the DNA. The sample shows about 170,000 clones, roughly four fifths of them seen only once. What was sequenced was peripheral blood. This sequence originates from a woman over 75 with acute or convalescent COVID-19. J is TRBJ2-7 and V is TRBV3-1 (or the pseudogene TRBV3-2); 7 positions match TRBD1. CDR3 protein: CASSQAWQGVSYEQYF. As DNA, the CDR3 is TGTGCCAGCAGCCAAGCCTGGCAGGGGGTCTCCTACGAGCAGTACTTC.